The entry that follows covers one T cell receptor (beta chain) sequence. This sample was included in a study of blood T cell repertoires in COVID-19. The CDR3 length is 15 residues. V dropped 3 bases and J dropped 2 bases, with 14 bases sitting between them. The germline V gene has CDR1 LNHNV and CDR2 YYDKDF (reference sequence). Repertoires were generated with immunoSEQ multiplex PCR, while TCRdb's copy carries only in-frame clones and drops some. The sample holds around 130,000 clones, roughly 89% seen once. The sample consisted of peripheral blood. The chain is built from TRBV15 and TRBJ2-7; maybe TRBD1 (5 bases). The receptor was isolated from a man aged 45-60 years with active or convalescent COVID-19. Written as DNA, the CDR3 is TGTGCCACCAGCAGCATCCCTTGGGGCACCTACGAGCAGTACTTC. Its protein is CATSSIPWGTYEQYF.